Below are 24 T cell receptor beta chains sequenced from a single sample in a study of shared clonotypes between healthy human individuals. Sequencing used immunoSEQ multiplex PCR; TCRdb keeps in-frame clones, though not all of them. The sample records 780,000 or so clones, 55% to 75% being singletons. The sequenced sample was memory CD4+ T cells sorted from blood. Subset reported: CD45RA-negative fraction. Receptors were obtained from a woman aged 25-40 years in good health.

The genes are TRBV5-1 and TRBJ2-1; 8 nucleotides match TRBD1. The CDR3 runs 15 residues. Losses at the gene ends were 4 bases for V and 7 bases for J; bases not matched to a gene: 10. In germline, CDR1 is SGHRS, CDR2 YFSETQ. CDR3 DNA sequence: TGCGCCAGCAGCGTGGGGACAGGCATCCTAAATGAGCAGTTCTTC. Its protein is CASSVGTGILNEQFF.

The CDR3 region is CASNRDRTYEQYF. For the CDR3, the DNA is TGTGCCAGCAACCGGGACCGCACCTACGAGCAGTACTTC. The gene calls are TRBV14 and TRBJ2-5; D may be TRBD1 or TRBD2 (5 bases each). Near its end, the DNA agrees better with TRBJ2-7, so the J call may be wrong. The CDR3 totals 13 residues. Germline loops: CDR1 SGHDN, CDR2 FVKESK.

The rearrangement uses TRBV7-6 and TRBJ1-4; 7 bases align to TRBD1. Germline V gene sequence: CDR1 SGHVS, CDR2 FNYEAQ. This CDR3 contains 17 residues. V lost 5 bases and J lost 0; bases outside the gene matches: 9. Here the CDR3 DNA reads TGTGCCAGCAGCCCGTGGGACAGAGTTGCAACTAATGAAAAACTGTTTTTT. Residues: CASSPWDRVATNEKLFF.

This clone turned up a few times. The chain employs TRBV19 and TRBJ2-1, with D tentatively TRBD2 (5 bases). The V and J ends lost 10 bases and 4 bases respectively, with 35 bases between them. The CDR3 has 20 residues. Germline CDR1 reads LNHDA; CDR2 reads SQIVND (reference sequence). The CDR3 DNA is TGTGCCATCCCGCCTGTGAAGCGGAGACTCCCACCGAGAAGATACAATGAGCAGTTCTTC. Its protein is CAIPPVKRRLPPRRYNEQFF.

This chain uses TRBV30 with TRBJ2-3, with a possible D match to TRBD2 (6 bases). Between the trimmed V and J ends, which lost 5 bases and 8 bases, there was a span of 8 bases. The germline V gene encodes CDR1 GTSNPN and CDR2 SVGIG (reference sequence). The CDR3 is 10 residues long. The CDR3 bases are TGTGCCTGGGGGGGAGGTACGCAGTATTTT. It encodes CAWGGGTQYF.

This clone has more than one count but fewer than ten. DNA of the CDR3: TGTGCGTCGAATAGCGGGAAAGACACAGATACGCAGTATTTT. Amino acid sequence: CASNSGKDTDTQYF. The chain carries TRBV30 and TRBJ2-3; TRBD2 matches at 8 bases. Looked up from germline, CDR1 is GTSNPN and CDR2 is SVGIG (reference sequence). CDR3 length equals 14 residues. The full variable domain, with the rest looked up from reference TRBV30 and TRBJ2-3, is SQTIHQWPATLVQPVGSPLSLECTVEGTSNPNLYWYRQAAGRGLQLLFYSVGIGQISSEVPQNLSASRPQDRQFILSSKKLLLSDSGFYLCASNSGKDTDTQYFGPGTRLTVL.

The V call is TRBV6-5, the J call TRBJ1-2; D gene uncertain. CDR1 is MNHEY, CDR2 SVGAGI, per germline. V was clipped by 5 bases and J by 2 bases, with 12 bases between them. The CDR3 totals 14 residues. CDR3 DNA sequence: TGTGCCAGCAGTCCCCAGGAGGACAACTATGGCTACACCTTC. This gives the protein CASSPQEDNYGYTF.

The chain recombines TRBV28 with TRBJ2-7; D is possibly TRBD2 (5 bases). Per the germline V gene, CDR1 is MDHEN and CDR2 is SYDVKM. This CDR3 comprises 12 residues. The ends were cut back, 6 bases at V and 6 bases at J, with 12 bases in the middle. The CDR3 loop reads CASRLFGGEQYF. Written as DNA, the CDR3 is TGTGCCAGCAGACTTTTCGGAGGCGAGCAGTACTTC.

The V gene is TRBV10-3, the J gene TRBJ2-1; a possible D gene is TRBD2 (5 bases). This CDR3 has 14 residues. With 4 bases removed from V and 9 bases from J, the gap between germline ends came to 16 bases. Germline V CDR1 and CDR2: ENHRY, SYGVKD. The CDR3 loop is CAISGTISEAEQFF. The CDR3 region has the DNA TGTGCCATCAGTGGAACTATTAGCGAGGCTGAGCAGTTCTTC.

In this sample, this clone turned up once. The chain combines TRBV5-1 with TRBJ2-6; D remains unclear. Trimming stripped 5 bases from V and 2 bases from J, with 8 bases between. Germline V gene lookup returns CDR1 SGHRS and CDR2 YFSETQ. There are 14 residues in the CDR3. The CDR3 coding sequence is TGCGCCAGCAGAAGTACAACTGGGGCCAACGTCCTGACTTTC. Translation gives CASRSTTGANVLTF.

The chain uses TRBV5-6 and TRBJ2-5; D gene uncertain. The CDR3 extends over 15 amino acids. Germline lookup yields CDR1 SGHDT and CDR2 YYEEEE. The V end lost 1 base, the J end lost 1 base, and 11 bases lay between the germline ends. The CDR3 nucleotides read TGTGCCAGCAGCTTGCGGGTACCTCTCCAAGAGACCCAGTACTTC. Its translation: CASSLRVPLQETQYF. Drawing the rest from reference TRBV5-6 and TRBJ2-5, the complete variable domain is DAGVTQSPTHLIKTRGQQVTLRCSPKSGHDTVSWYQQALGQGPQFIFQYYEEEERQRGNFPDRFSGHQFPNYSSELNVNALLLGDSALYLCASSLRVPLQETQYFGPGTRLLVL.

J is TRBJ1-5 and V is TRBV6-1; D is ambiguous. The CDR3 is made up of 14 amino acids. V lost 1 base, J lost 4 bases, and 8 bases lay in between. Germline-derived CDR1 and CDR2 are MNHNS and SASEGT. The CDR3 sequence is CASSEVPLNQPQHF. CDR3 nucleotide sequence: TGTGCCAGCAGTGAAGTCCCGTTAAATCAGCCCCAGCATTTT.

The gene calls are TRBV7-2 and TRBJ1-1; D unresolved. CDR3 length: 16 residues. In germline, CDR1 is SGHTA, CDR2 FQGNSA. V was cut by 6 bases and J by 0 bases, with 17 bases left in between. CDR3 bases: TGTGCCAGCAGTCGAGCGGGCTGGCAGTTGAACACTGAAGCTTTCTTT. As protein: CASSRAGWQLNTEAFF.

In this sample, this clone turned up many times. V gene TRBV6-4 combines with J gene TRBJ2-3; possible D gene TRBD2, 6 bases. The CDR3 runs 13 residues. With 5 bases removed from V and 5 bases from J, the gap between germline ends came to 11 bases. Germline V CDR1 and CDR2: MRHNA, SNTAGT. The CDR3 sequence: CASSSGAGDTQYF. The DNA for the CDR3 is TGTGCCAGCAGTTCAGGAGCGGGAGATACGCAGTATTTT.

This clone occurred a few times. The sample holds other DNA sequences that translate to the same CDR3. The chain recombines TRBV30 with TRBJ2-7; D unclear. V shed 5 bases and J shed 2 bases, with 13 bases lying between them. This CDR3 has 13 amino acids. Germline V gene sequence: CDR1 GTSNPN, CDR2 SVGIG (reference sequence). In DNA, the CDR3 is TGTGCCTGGCGCATTAACGGGCCCTACGAGCAGTACTTC. Translation: CAWRINGPYEQYF.

J is TRBJ2-5 and V is TRBV7-2; D gene unclear. This CDR3 region has 12 residues. The V end lost 4 bases, the J end lost 1 base, and 4 bases lay between the germline ends. Germline CDR1 is SGHTA and CDR2 is FQGNSA. The CDR3 DNA reads as TGTGCCAGCAGCTCCTCCCAAGAGACCCAGTACTTC. Its translation: CASSSSQETQYF.

Written as DNA, the CDR3 is TGTGCCAGCAGCCACGGACAGGGAGGGGACCAAGAGACCCAGTACTTC. It yields the protein CASSHGQGGDQETQYF. The V and J genes are TRBV5-6 and TRBJ2-5; TRBD1 is a possible D gene (8 bases). This CDR3 is 16 amino acids long. From germline, CDR1 is SGHDT and CDR2 YYEEEE. Trimming pared 4 bases from V and 0 bases from J, leaving 16 bases between.

The rearrangement joins TRBV11-2 to TRBJ2-7; 7 positions match TRBD1. This CDR3 region has 14 residues. CDR1 is SGHAT and CDR2 is FQNNGV in the germline V gene. V shed 5 bases, J shed 4 bases, and the junction held 8 bases outside the gene matches. The CDR3, as DNA: TGTGCCAGCAGCCCGATGACAGGGTGGTACGAGCAGTACTTC. Protein sequence: CASSPMTGWYEQYF.

This chain connects TRBV19 to TRBJ1-3, with unresolved D. Germline CDR1 reads LNHDA; CDR2 reads SQIVND (reference sequence). The CDR3 totals 12 residues. V lost 3 bases and J 4 bases, leaving 4 bases between the germline ends. CDR3 in amino acids: CASSIEGNTIYF. The CDR3 nucleotides read TGTGCCAGTAGTATCGAAGGAAACACCATATATTTT.

This clone was observed a handful of times. The chain has TRBV27 and TRBJ1-5; a possible D gene is TRBD1 (6 bases). Trimming pared 5 bases from V and 2 bases from J, leaving 13 bases between. CDR1 and CDR2 (germline): MNHEY, SMNVEV (reference sequence). The CDR3 has 15 amino acids. Here the CDR3 reads CASSGRGRGNQPQHF. The CDR3 DNA sequence: TGTGCCAGCAGTGGCAGGGGAAGGGGCAATCAGCCCCAGCATTTT.

This chain links TRBV6-6 with TRBJ2-1; TRBD2 aligns across 8 bases. The CDR3 runs to 13 residues. Germline lookup yields CDR1 MNHNY and CDR2 SVGAGI (reference sequence). The J segment lost 6 bases and the V segment lost 7 bases, leaving 5 bases of the junction unmatched. Here the CDR3 reads CASTGLASNEQFF. In nucleotides, the CDR3 is TGTGCCAGCACCGGACTAGCAAGCAATGAGCAGTTCTTC.

J is TRBJ2-3 and V is TRBV29-1; possible D gene TRBD2, 5 bases. With 7 bases removed from V and 4 bases from J, the gap between germline ends came to 12 bases. The CDR3 sequence is 12 residues long. Germline V lookup: CDR1 SQVTM, CDR2 ANQGSEA. The CDR3 sequence: CSAEDFADTQYF. CDR3 in DNA: TGCAGCGCCGAGGACTTTGCAGATACGCAGTATTTT.

The genes are TRBV6-1 and TRBJ2-3, with no clear D. Germline V gene lookup returns CDR1 MNHNS and CDR2 SASEGT. Trimming took off 5 bases at V and 6 bases at J, with 12 bases between the two ends. The CDR3 is 13 amino acids. The DNA of the CDR3 is TGTGCCAGCAGTCCTCCTGAGGTGGATACGCAGTATTTT. Protein: CASSPPEVDTQYF.

This clone was picked up one time. V is TRBV29-1 and J is TRBJ1-3; D ambiguous. CDR1 SQVTM and CDR2 ANQGSEA come from the germline V gene. This CDR3 spans 13 amino acids. V was trimmed by 5 bases and J by 1 base, leaving 9 bases between them. For the CDR3, the DNA is TGCAGCGTTCTGTGGGGTTCTGGAAACACCATATATTTT. Translation: CSVLWGSGNTIYF.